These T cell receptor beta chains were read from a single sample in a study of blood T cell repertoires in COVID-19. Method: immunoSEQ multiplex PCR; TCRdb's copy keeps in-frame clones and lacks some. There are 200,000 to 300,000 clones in the sample; roughly four fifths occur only once, and 7.5% to 8% lies in the top ten. Sequenced: peripheral blood. The receptor source for this set is a woman of 80 years or more with COVID-19, enrolled during active disease. The CDR3 runs from the conserved cysteine through the conserved F or W. Fields, in order: V gene, D gene, clone size, J gene, CDR3 protein, CDR3 DNA. A D gene is named only where the DNA matches it firmly. Some rows have no size entry. The others give once, few or many, or a class for an expanded clone.

TRBV12-3/TRBV12-4	.	.	TRBJ1-2	CASSSGPVGYTF	TGTGCCAGCAGTTCTGGTCCGGTCGGCTACACCTTC
TRBV7-9	.	.	TRBJ1-4	CASRGVREKLFF	TGTGCCAGCCGGGGGGTTCGGGAAAAACTGTTTTTT
TRBV7-9	.	.	TRBJ1-4	CASSFQQGFLFF	TGTGCCAGCAGCTTCCAGCAGGGATTCCTGTTTTTT
TRBV11-3	.	once	TRBJ2-3	CASSLYGSRGADTQYF	TGTGCCAGCAGCTTATATGGCAGCCGGGGAGCAGATACGCAGTATTTT
TRBV14	.	.	TRBJ2-5	CASSQDLSLVETQYF	TGTGCCAGCAGCCAAGATCTATCTCTTGTGGAGACCCAGTACTTC
TRBV7-9	.	.	TRBJ2-1	CASSSPGGRSSYNEQFF	TGTGCCAGCAGCTCTCCCGGGGGGCGGAGCTCCTACAATGAGCAGTTCTTC
TRBV7-9	TRBD1	few	TRBJ2-7	CASSLVAQGGQYF	TGTGCCAGCAGCTTAGTGGCACAGGGGGGGCAGTACTTC
TRBV20-1	.	.	TRBJ1-2	CSRIRDSYTF	TGCAGTCGAATCAGGGATAGCTACACCTTC
TRBV5-4	TRBD1	.	TRBJ1-4	CASSMDRDEKLFF	TGTGCCAGCAGCATGGACAGGGACGAAAAACTGTTTTTT
TRBV4-1	.	.	TRBJ2-3	CASSQDRSSVSTDTQYF	TGCGCCAGCAGCCAAGATCGGAGTAGCGTGAGCACAGATACGCAGTATTTT
TRBV18	TRBD2	.	TRBJ2-1	CASSPGLAINEQFF	TGTGCCAGCTCACCTGGACTAGCGATCAATGAGCAGTTCTTC
TRBV18	.	.	TRBJ1-4	CASSPSRAEKLFF	TGTGCCAGCTCACCCTCGAGGGCCGAAAAACTGTTTTTT
TRBV7-2	.	once	TRBJ2-2	CASSLFIGDVITGELFF	TGTGCCAGCAGCTTATTTATAGGAGATGTTATCACCGGGGAGCTGTTTTTT
TRBV6-5	TRBD1	.	TRBJ2-3	CASSPGTGHTDTQYF	TGTGCCAGCAGTCCCGGGACAGGCCACACAGATACGCAGTATTTT
TRBV24-1	TRBD1	.	TRBJ1-1	CATSDPGQDQGNTEAFF	TGTGCCACCAGTGACCCTGGACAGGACCAGGGGAACACTGAAGCTTTCTTT
TRBV5-1	TRBD1	.	TRBJ1-6	CASSLAQGQGNSPLHF	TGCGCCAGCAGCCTTGCCCAAGGACAGGGCAACTCACCCCTCCACTTT
TRBV19	.	.	TRBJ2-3	CASRGRPGGTDTQYF	TGTGCCAGTAGGGGCCGGCCAGGGGGGACAGATACGCAGTATTTT
TRBV30	TRBD1	.	TRBJ2-5	CAWSAGQGVSETQYF	TGTGCCTGGAGTGCGGGACAGGGAGTCTCAGAGACCCAGTACTTC
TRBV6-2/TRBV6-3	TRBD2	once	TRBJ2-7	CASSYRLAGEQYF	TGTGCCAGCAGTTACCGGCTAGCGGGCGAGCAGTACTTC
TRBV6-5	.	.	TRBJ1-2	CASSFYRPGAGYGYTF	TGTGCCAGCAGTTTCTATCGGCCAGGGGCGGGCTATGGCTACACCTTC
TRBV9	.	.	TRBJ1-1	CASSGSLGSGMNTEAFF	TGTGCCAGCAGCGGGAGTCTGGGGTCCGGGATGAACACTGAAGCTTTCTTT
TRBV12-3/TRBV12-4	.	.	TRBJ1-2	CASSFGGEGGYTF	TGTGCCAGCAGTTTTGGGGGGGAGGGCGGCTACACCTTC
TRBV2	.	once	TRBJ1-5	CASKQGHNQPQHF	TGTGCCAGCAAGCAGGGGCACAATCAGCCCCAGCATTTT
TRBV18	.	.	TRBJ1-2	CASSPLGIFDGYTF	TGTGCCAGCTCACCACTCGGGATTTTTGATGGCTACACCTTC
TRBV11-2	.	.	TRBJ1-1	CASSLDGEAFF	TGTGCCAGCAGCTTAGACGGTGAAGCTTTCTTT
TRBV6-2/TRBV6-3	TRBD2	.	TRBJ2-1	CASSSPVAAGGPDEQFF	TGTGCCAGCAGTAGCCCTGTGGCGGCGGGAGGGCCGGATGAGCAGTTCTTC
TRBV18	TRBD1	.	TRBJ2-5	CASSPPSGQQETQYF	TGTGCCAGCTCACCACCCTCGGGACAGCAAGAGACCCAGTACTTC
TRBV30	TRBD1	.	TRBJ1-3	CAWRRTGSGNTIYF	TGTGCCTGGCGGAGGACAGGGTCTGGAAACACCATATATTTT
TRBV6-5	.	.	TRBJ2-4	CASSYSTGIQYF	TGTGCCAGCAGTTACTCAACAGGAATTCAGTACTTC
TRBV18	.	.	TRBJ1-3	CASHRDPSGNTIYF	TGTGCCAGCCACAGGGACCCCTCTGGAAACACCATATATTTT
TRBV28	.	.	TRBJ2-2	CASSQTSRELFF	TGTGCCAGCAGTCAAACTAGCCGGGAGCTGTTTTTT
TRBV5-1	.	.	TRBJ2-2	CASSLGHRDVTGELFF	TGCGCCAGCAGCTTGGGCCATCGCGATGTCACCGGGGAGCTGTTTTTT
TRBV7-2	.	few	TRBJ1-2	CASSLFRERDGYTF	TGTGCCAGCAGCTTATTCAGGGAAAGGGATGGCTACACCTTC
TRBV11-1	TRBD1	.	TRBJ1-1	CASSLGTGPNTEAFF	TGTGCCAGCAGCTTAGGGACAGGTCCCAACACTGAAGCTTTCTTT
TRBV29-1	.	.	TRBJ2-1	CSTGVSSYNEQFF	TGCAGTACCGGAGTAAGCTCCTACAATGAGCAGTTCTTC
TRBV7-2	TRBD1	.	TRBJ1-2	CASSLGQGPNYGYTF	TGTGCCAGCAGCTTAGGACAGGGTCCTAACTATGGCTACACCTTC
TRBV2	TRBD1	.	TRBJ1-1	CASGLDRDTEAFF	TGTGCCAGCGGGTTAGACAGGGACACTGAAGCTTTCTTT
TRBV9	.	.	TRBJ1-1	CASSAQQFMNTEAFF	TGTGCCAGCAGCGCCCAACAGTTTATGAACACTGAAGCTTTCTTT
TRBV19	TRBD2	few	TRBJ2-7	CAVTSGTALAGEGYEQYF	TGTGCCGTCACTTCCGGGACAGCACTAGCGGGAGAGGGGTACGAGCAGTACTTC
TRBV28	.	.	TRBJ2-7	CASRVSGAYEQYF	TGTGCCAGCAGGGTGTCAGGGGCCTACGAACAGTACTTC
TRBV6-4	.	.	TRBJ1-5	CASSFEGGQPQHF	TGTGCCAGCAGCTTTGAGGGAGGTCAGCCCCAGCATTTT
TRBV12-3/TRBV12-4	.	.	TRBJ1-2	CASSLIGGHTF	TGTGCCAGCAGTTTAATCGGGGGACACACCTTC
TRBV27	.	.	TRBJ1-2	CASSFASGLPNYGYTF	TGTGCCAGCAGTTTCGCCTCGGGACTTCCAAACTATGGCTACACCTTC
TRBV11-3	TRBD2	.	TRBJ2-3	CASSPGLAGVVDTQYF	TGTGCCAGCAGCCCCGGACTAGCGGGAGTGGTAGATACGCAGTATTTT
TRBV28	TRBD1	few	TRBJ2-7	CASSSRTGEQYF	TGTGCCAGCAGTTCTCGGACAGGCGAGCAGTACTTC
TRBV19	TRBD2	.	TRBJ2-1	CASRARLAGTYNEQFF	TGTGCCAGTAGGGCCAGACTAGCGGGAACCTACAATGAGCAGTTCTTC
TRBV30	TRBD1	.	TRBJ1-2	CAWRGPGQGSYGYTF	TGTGCCTGGAGGGGCCCGGGACAGGGTAGCTATGGCTACACCTTC
TRBV6-5	.	.	TRBJ2-7	CASEVAYEQYF	TGTGCCAGCGAGGTGGCCTACGAGCAGTACTTC
TRBV7-9	.	few	TRBJ1-3	CASSFSIRGQGNSGNTIYF	TGTGCCAGCAGCTTCTCGATTCGTGGCCAGGGCAACTCTGGAAACACCATATATTTT
TRBV7-8	.	few	TRBJ2-2	CASRQPGGPGELFF	TGTGCCAGCAGACAACCAGGGGGGCCCGGGGAGCTGTTTTTT
TRBV6-5	TRBD1	.	TRBJ1-3	CASRPTGERNTIYF	TGTGCCAGCAGACCTACAGGGGAGAGAAACACCATATATTTT